This T cell receptor beta chain originates from a study of blood T cell repertoires in COVID-19. The CDR3 is made up of 13 amino acids. Germline V gives CDR1 MDHEN, CDR2 SYDVKM. Deletions cut 3 bases from V and 8 bases from J, with 11 bases between. Repertoires were generated with immunoSEQ multiplex PCR, while TCRdb's copy carries only in-frame clones and drops some. There are approximately 100,000 clones in the sample; about 92% occur only once, and over 5.5% lies in the top ten. The TCR comes from a man aged 45-65 years with active COVID-19. This chain joins TRBV28 and TRBJ1-5; D is unclear. Sample: peripheral blood. The CDR3: CASSLQVGEPQHF. The CDR3, as DNA: TGTGCCAGCAGTTTGCAGGTCGGCGAGCCCCAGCATTTT.